The entry that follows covers one T cell receptor beta chain sequence. The data stem from a study of blood T cell repertoires in COVID-19. Participant ages covered about 18 to 90 years across 24 US areas. Participants had their cohort set by participant-reported clinical history. Here immunoSEQ multiplex PCR was the method, and the copy in TCRdb shows in-frame clones only, minus some. The table includes about 480,000 clones, around 89% detected once. Material: PBMCs or T cells enriched from blood (not recorded which). This TCR was recovered from a woman aged 40 to 50 who had recovered from COVID-19.

CDR3 coding DNA: TGTGCCAGCAGTGGATTTAGCGGGAAGGAGGTAGAGACCCAGTACTTC. Translating it yields CASSGFSGKEVETQYF. The chain recombines TRBV27 with TRBJ2-5; 8 nucleotides agree with TRBD2. Trimming took 5 bases from V and 4 from J; bases not matched to a gene: 12. Per germline, CDR1 MNHEY and CDR2 SMNVEV (reference sequence). This CDR3 has 16 amino acids.